These 26 T cell receptor beta chains were all obtained from the same sample, sequenced in a study of T cells in Graves' hyperthyroidism and ophthalmopathy. The investigators amplified TCR beta CDR3 regions from RNA transcripts. First-round RT-PCR with HTBI primers amplified the TCR CDR3 region. MiXCR was run by TCRdb on the multiplex PCR reads, yielding one entry per CDR3 protein. The repertoire holds about 420,000 distinct CDR3 sequences, with roughly an eighth as singletons. Input material: blood. Receptor source: a woman aged 18-30 years with Graves' hyperthyroidism.

The sample holds a few counts of this clonotype. V usage is TRBV9 and J usage is TRBJ1-6; D is undetermined. This CDR3 spans 14 amino acids. Trimming left V 3 bases short and J 5 bases short, with 9 bases between. In germline, CDR1 is SGDLS, CDR2 YYNGEE. The DNA of the CDR3 is TGTGCCAGCAGCGGGGAGTGGGATAATTCACCCCTCCACTTT. It encodes CASSGEWDNSPLHF.

The table lists this clonotype with many counts. This rearrangement joins TRBV2 to TRBJ2-5, with D unclear. The CDR3 loop spans 13 amino acids. CDR1 and CDR2 (germline): SNHLY, FYNNEI. Between the trimmed V and J ends, which lost 5 bases and 0 bases, there was a span of 7 bases. The CDR3 reads CASSPSYQETQYF. The CDR3, as DNA: TGTGCCAGCAGTCCCAGCTACCAAGAGACCCAGTACTTC.

The rearrangement uses TRBV28 and TRBJ1-4; TRBD1 might be the D (5 bases). This CDR3 is built from 15 residues. Deletions cut 3 bases from V and 0 bases from J, with 8 bases between. Germline V gene sequence: CDR1 MDHEN, CDR2 SYDVKM. The CDR3 spells CASSFWDSTNEKLFF. As DNA, the CDR3 is TGTGCCAGCAGTTTTTGGGACTCAACTAATGAAAAACTGTTTTTT. Full variable domain (remainder filled in from reference TRBV28 and TRBJ1-4): DVKVTQSSRYLVKRTGEKVFLECVQDMDHENMFWYRQDPGLGLRLIYFSYDVKMKEKGDIPEGYSVSREKKERFSLILESASTNQTSMYLCASSFWDSTNEKLFFGSGTQLSVL.

The chain employs TRBV20-1 and TRBJ2-1; D remains unclear. The CDR3 runs to 12 residues. Germline V gene data show CDR1 as DFQATT and CDR2 as SNEGSKA (reference sequence). The germline V and J ends were trimmed by 3 bases and 9 bases, with 12 bases remaining between them. CDR3 nucleotide sequence: TGCAGTGCTAGGGATCCTTGGGGTGAGCAGTTCTTC. It codes for CSARDPWGEQFF.

As concerns this clonotype: A junction end diverges from the germline sequence, so it may reflect a read error. CDR3 nucleotide sequence: TGTGCCAGCAGCTTAGGTCGAGGCACAGGTACGCAGTATTTT. Protein sequence: CASSLGRGTGTQYF. The chain carries TRBV7-6 and TRBJ2-3; TRBD1 is a possible D gene (5 bases). CDR3 length equals 14 residues. Germline V CDR1 and CDR2: SGHVS, FNYEAQ.

The V call is TRBV5-8, the J call TRBJ2-5; D unresolved. This CDR3 has 15 residues. Germline V gene lookup returns CDR1 SGHTS and CDR2 YDEGEE. With 1 base removed from V and 0 bases from J, the gap between germline ends came to 10 bases. The CDR3 reads CASSLYTRNQETQYF. The CDR3 DNA reads as TGTGCCAGCAGCTTGTACACCCGCAACCAAGAGACCCAGTACTTC.

Ten or more counts support this clonotype. This rearrangement joins TRBV12-3 or TRBV12-4 to TRBJ2-3, with D perhaps assigned TRBD1 or TRBD2 (5 bases each). V lost 5 bases and J lost 1, with 16 bases in between. The CDR3 length is 16 residues. The CDR3 DNA is TGTGCCAGCAGTCACTCCCTCGGGGCTGGCACAGATACGCAGTATTTT. This gives the protein CASSHSLGAGTDTQYF.

This CDR3 reads CASSLGAGEREKLFF. CDR3 coding DNA: TGTGCCAGCAGCTTAGGGGCGGGGGAACGTGAAAAACTGTTTTTT. This chain joins TRBV7-9 and TRBJ1-4; D may be TRBD1 (5 bases). This CDR3 is 15 amino acids long. Trimming took off 1 base at V and 7 bases at J, with 13 bases between the two ends. The germline gives CDR1 SEHNR, CDR2 FQNEAQ (reference sequence).

The V call is TRBV5-6, the J call TRBJ1-1; D may be TRBD1 (5 bases). CDR1 is SGHDT and CDR2 is YYEEEE in the germline V gene. V was clipped by 0 bases and J by 5 bases, with 8 bases between them. The CDR3 consists of 13 residues. CDR3 nucleotides: TGTGCCAGCAGCTTGGGGACAACAACTGAAGCTTTCTTT. It is translated as CASSLGTTTEAFF.

This clonotype was detected many times. The chain combines TRBV6-1 with TRBJ2-4, with D possibly being TRBD1 (7 bases). Germline V gives CDR1 MNHNS, CDR2 SASEGT. Trimming removed 1 base from V and 1 base from J, with 14 bases in between. CDR3 size: 17 residues. CDR3: CASSEGGPGGAKNIQYF. The CDR3 DNA follows: TGTGCCAGCAGTGAAGGCGGGCCAGGGGGGGCCAAAAACATTCAGTACTTC.

Worth noting for this clonotype: This sequence may be a read error, since a much larger clone differs from it by one base. The gene calls are TRBV11-2 and TRBJ1-6, with a tentative D call TRBD1 (6 bases). The CDR3 is made up of 14 amino acids. CDR1 is SGHAT, CDR2 FQNNGV, per germline. The CDR3 nucleotides read TGTGCCAGCAGTCGGACAGCTCAGAATTCACACCTCCACTTT. Translation gives CASSRTAQNSHLHF. The full variable domain, in which reference TRBV11-2 and TRBJ1-6 provide the parts outside the CDR3, is EAGVAQSPRYKIIEKRQSVAFWCNPISGHATLYWYQQILGQGPKLLIQFQNNGVVDDSQLPKDRFSAERLKGVDSTLKIQPAKLEDSAVYLCASSRTAQNSHLHFGNGTRLTVT.

This clonotype has ten or more counts. This chain links TRBV7-8 with TRBJ1-2; no firm D call. Trimming stripped 5 bases from V and 11 bases from J, with 15 bases between. The CDR3 contains 12 residues. Germline V gives CDR1 SGHVS, CDR2 FQNEAQ. CDR3 sequence (DNA): TGTGCCAGCAGCCTAGGATACGACTCGTACACCTTC. It translates to CASSLGYDSYTF. Full variable domain (remainder filled in from reference TRBV7-8 and TRBJ1-2): GAGVSQSPRYKVAKRGQDVALRCDPISGHVSLFWYQQALGQGPEFLTYFQNEAQLDKSGLPSDRFFAERPEGSVSTLKIQRTQQEDSAVYLCASSLGYDSYTFGSGTRLTVV.

This clonotype was counted only a few times. The chain links TRBV9 to TRBJ1-6; D is perhaps TRBD1 (5 bases). The CDR3 length is 16 residues. Germline CDR1 is SGDLS and CDR2 is YYNGEE. Trimming pared 4 bases from V and 5 bases from J, leaving 16 bases between. CDR3 protein: CASSSQDIRNNSPLHF. In DNA form, the CDR3 reads TGTGCCAGCAGCTCTCAGGACATTCGGAATAATTCACCCCTCCACTTT.

This clonotype was seen ten or more times. The genes are TRBV7-2 and TRBJ2-1; unclear D gene. CDR3 length: 15 residues. Per the germline V gene, CDR1 is SGHTA and CDR2 is FQGNSA. The V end was cut by 2 bases, the J end by 3 bases, with 11 bases between. The DNA for the CDR3 is TGTGCCAGCAGCTTATCGGGTCAAGGCTACAATGAGCAGTTCTTC. The encoded protein is CASSLSGQGYNEQFF.

In this sample, this clonotype turned up many times. The chain links TRBV28 to TRBJ2-7; 14 nucleotides agree with TRBD2. V shed 8 bases and J 5 bases; nucleotides not matched to a gene: 14. The CDR3 is 17 amino acids. The germline gives CDR1 MDHEN, CDR2 SYDVKM. The CDR3 spells CASVITGTSGSGNEQYF. CDR3 DNA sequence: TGTGCCAGCGTTATTACCGGGACTAGCGGGAGTGGGAACGAGCAGTACTTC.

V is TRBV19 and J is TRBJ2-1, with D tentatively TRBD2 (6 bases). V lost 3 bases to trimming and J lost 6 bases, with 15 bases between them. This CDR3 has 15 residues. Germline V gene data show CDR1 as LNHDA and CDR2 as SQIVND (reference sequence). CDR3 amino acids: CASSIGAGVVNEQFF. The CDR3 DNA reads TGTGCCAGTAGTATCGGAGCGGGTGTAGTCAATGAGCAGTTCTTC.

This sequence joins TRBV13 and TRBJ2-2; the match to TRBD2 covers 7 bases. Trimming took 4 bases from V and 1 from J; bases not matched to a gene: 3. The CDR3 has 15 residues. Germline V gene data show CDR1 as PRHDT and CDR2 as FYEKMQ (reference sequence). The chain's CDR3 is CASSWEGKNTGELFF. For the CDR3, the DNA is TGTGCCAGCAGCTGGGAGGGGAAGAACACCGGGGAGCTGTTTTTT.

The chain recombines TRBV28 with TRBJ2-7; 15 nucleotides align to TRBD2. With 4 bases clipped from V and 2 bases from J, the junction kept 18 bases outside the gene matches. This CDR3 is built from 21 residues. Germline V gene data show CDR1 as MDHEN and CDR2 as SYDVKM. The CDR3 DNA reads TGTGCCAGCAGTTCAGTCCGAGGACTAGCGGGAGGGAGTCTCGTGGCCTACGAGCAGTACTTC. Protein: CASSSVRGLAGGSLVAYEQYF.

In this sample, this clonotype turned up many times. DNA of the CDR3: TGTGCCAGCAGCCAAGATCTAAGGGGTGGTTATGGCTACACCTTC. Protein: CASSQDLRGGYGYTF. The chain is built from TRBV3-1 and TRBJ1-2, with D maybe TRBD1 (5 bases). The V gene's germline CDR1 is LGHDT and CDR2 YNNKEL (reference sequence). CDR3 length: 15 residues. Trimming removed 0 bases from V and 5 bases from J, with 13 bases in between.

This clonotype was seen a handful of times. The V gene is TRBV9, the J gene TRBJ2-7; D possibly corresponds to TRBD1 (6 bases). The CDR3 has 15 amino acids. In germline, CDR1 is SGDLS, CDR2 YYNGEE. V was pared by 4 bases and J by 0 bases, with 14 bases between. CDR3 sequence reads: CASSQGQGPSYEQYF. The CDR3 DNA reads TGTGCCAGCAGCCAAGGCCAGGGGCCCTCCTACGAGCAGTACTTC.

The genes are TRBV6-1 and TRBJ1-4; 12 bases agree with TRBD1. J lost 6 bases, V lost 5 bases, and 1 base had no gene match. The CDR3 runs to 14 residues. In germline, CDR1 is MNHNS, CDR2 SASEGT. The CDR3 nucleotides are TGTGCCAGCAGTCGGGACAGGGGGCATGAAAAACTGTTTTTT. Amino acids: CASSRDRGHEKLFF.

This clonotype has a count of ten or more. The V call is TRBV4-3, the J call TRBJ2-1; weak D call: TRBD2 (5 bases). Trimming removed 0 bases at V and 4 bases at J, with 10 bases between. This CDR3 has 15 residues. CDR1 and CDR2 (germline): LGHNA, YSLEER. This CDR3 reads CASSQDRPGYNEQFF. The CDR3 DNA follows: TGCGCCAGCAGCCAAGATCGCCCGGGGTACAATGAGCAGTTCTTC.

In its sample, this clonotype was seen many times. This rearrangement joins TRBV7-3 to TRBJ2-7; 8 bases align to TRBD2. Germline loops: CDR1 SGHTA, CDR2 FQGTGA. This CDR3 has 15 residues. The ends lost 5 bases at V and 7 bases at J; junction bases unmatched: 13. In DNA, the CDR3 is TGTGCCAGCAGCCCTTCAGCGGGAGAGCTCGAAGAGCAGTACTTC. Translating gives CASSPSAGELEEQYF.

This clonotype occurred many times. The chain couples TRBV12-3 or TRBV12-4 to TRBJ1-6; D is perhaps TRBD1 (5 bases). Trimming removed 6 bases from V and 4 bases from J, with 13 bases in between. The CDR3 has 15 amino acids. CDR3 region: CASRRDGLYNSPLHF. The CDR3 nucleotides are TGTGCCAGCAGGCGGGACGGACTTTATAATTCACCCCTCCACTTT.

The table lists this clonotype with many counts. V gene TRBV29-1 combines with J gene TRBJ1-5; a possible D gene is TRBD1 (5 bases). V dropped 6 bases and J dropped 1 base, with 10 bases sitting between them. The CDR3 loop spans 13 amino acids. The germline CDR1 and CDR2 sequences are SQVTM and ANQGSEA. CDR3 DNA sequence: TGCAGCGTAGCTGGGGGGAGCAATCAGCCCCAGCATTTT. Translated, it gives CSVAGGSNQPQHF.

This clonotype showed up many times. The chain is built from TRBV11-3 and TRBJ2-1; D possibly matches TRBD1 or TRBD2 (5 bases each). From germline, CDR1 is SGHNT and CDR2 YENEEA. V dropped 8 bases and J dropped 2 bases, with 10 bases sitting between them. CDR3 length: 13 amino acids. The CDR3 nucleotides are TGTGCCAGCGGGACGGGCACCTACAATGAGCAGTTCTTC. Its translation: CASGTGTYNEQFF. Drawing the rest from reference TRBV11-3 and TRBJ2-1, the complete variable domain is EAGVVQSPRYKIIEKKQPVAFWCNPISGHNTLYWYLQNLGQGPELLIRYENEEAVDDSQLPKDRFSAERLKGVDSTLKIQPAELGDSAVYLCASGTGTYNEQFFGPGTRLTVL.